What follows are 30 T cell receptor beta chains derived from one specimen sequenced in a study of blood T cell repertoires in COVID-19. Clones were sequenced by immunoSEQ multiplex PCR, and TCRdb holds only the in-frame ones, with some missing. The sample consists of some 270,000 clones, 85% to 95% of them appearing once. What was sequenced was PBMCs or T cells enriched from blood (not recorded which). All receptors come from a man aged 35 to 55 who had been exposed to COVID-19.

The J gene is TRBJ2-6, the V gene TRBV30; 10 bases map to TRBD1. The trim removed 1 base at V and 2 bases at J, leaving 5 bases unmatched. Germline CDR1 and CDR2: GTSNPN and SVGIG (reference sequence). The CDR3 runs 17 residues. In nucleotides, the CDR3 is TGTGCCTGGAGTGAAGGGACAGGGGTCCCTGGGGCCAACGTCCTGACTTTC. Amino acids: CAWSEGTGVPGANVLTF.

This chain uses TRBV2 with TRBJ1-5; D may be TRBD1 (6 bases). The germline gives CDR1 SNHLY, CDR2 FYNNEI. This CDR3 is 13 amino acids long. Between the trimmed V and J ends, which lost 8 bases and 9 bases, there was a span of 17 bases. CDR3 protein: CASVDTPRGPQHF. CDR3 coding DNA: TGTGCCAGCGTCGACACACCCAGGGGGCCCCAGCATTTT.

The chain is built from TRBV7-9 and TRBJ2-5; TRBD1 agrees at 8 bases. Germline V gives CDR1 SEHNR, CDR2 FQNEAQ (reference sequence). CDR3 length equals 16 residues. V dropped 5 bases and J dropped 1; count of bases not matched to a gene: 9. For the CDR3, the DNA is TGTGCCAGCAGCACCGGACAGGGATACCTCCAAGAGACCCAGTACTTC. Amino acids: CASSTGQGYLQETQYF.

J is TRBJ1-1 and V is TRBV19, with 10 bases lining up with TRBD1. This CDR3 has 15 amino acids. Germline values: CDR1 LNHDA, CDR2 SQIVND (reference sequence). With V trimmed by 1 base and J by 3 bases, 2 bases remained unmatched. The CDR3 DNA follows: TGTGCCAGTAGTATAGGACAGGGGGCACACACTGAAGCTTTCTTT. This translates into CASSIGQGAHTEAFF.

The chain joins TRBV12-5 to TRBJ1-5, with a tentative D call TRBD1 (6 bases). Germline V gene data show CDR1 as LGHNT and CDR2 as FRNRAP. The CDR3 contains 13 residues. V lost 6 bases, J lost 5 bases, and 11 bases lay in between. The CDR3 nucleotides read TGTGCTAGTGGCGACAGGACTTATCAGCCCCAGCATTTT. Translated: CASGDRTYQPQHF.

The chain recombines TRBV6-5 with TRBJ1-2; 7 positions match TRBD1. V lost 8 bases to trimming and J lost 2 bases; unmatched junction nucleotides: 11. Germline CDR1 MNHEY, CDR2 SVGAGI. This CDR3 is built from 15 residues. The DNA of the CDR3 is TGTGCCAGCCGTCTGAGGGACAGCCACAACTATGGCTACACCTTC. Translation gives CASRLRDSHNYGYTF.

This clone is a singleton in its sample. The chain uses TRBV30 and TRBJ2-7; D gene unclear. This CDR3 has 11 residues. The V and J ends lost 0 bases and 4 bases respectively, with 4 bases between them. Germline lookup yields CDR1 GTSNPN and CDR2 SVGIG (reference sequence). CDR3 sequence reads: CAWSVAYEQYF. CDR3 in DNA: TGTGCCTGGAGTGTAGCGTACGAGCAGTACTTC.

Written as DNA, the CDR3 is TGTGCCAGTAGTATTAGCGGGCCTTACAATGAGCAGTTCTTC. This encodes CASSISGPYNEQFF. V gene TRBV19 combines with J gene TRBJ2-1; 7 nucleotides agree with TRBD2. V was pared by 3 bases and J by 4 bases, with 3 bases of the junction left unmatched. This CDR3 has 14 amino acids. Germline values: CDR1 LNHDA, CDR2 SQIVND (reference sequence).

This rearrangement joins TRBV3-1 (or the pseudogene TRBV3-2) to TRBJ1-5; maybe TRBD1 (5 bases). Per the germline V gene, CDR1 is LGHDT and CDR2 is YNNKEL (reference sequence). V was pared by 3 bases and J by 2 bases, with 11 bases between. The CDR3 has 15 residues. The CDR3 nucleotides read TGTGCCAGCAGCCAGGGTGGGACTGGCAATCAGCCCCAGCATTTT. Translating gives CASSQGGTGNQPQHF.

The genes are TRBV10-1 and TRBJ1-2; 7 nucleotides line up with TRBD1. The V and J ends lost 0 bases and 6 bases, in that order; junction bases with no gene match: 1. Germline assignment: CDR1 WNHNN and CDR2 SYGVQD (reference sequence). The length of the CDR3 is 13 residues. CDR3 protein: CASSESTGDGYTF. For the CDR3, the DNA is TGCGCCAGCAGTGAGTCTACAGGGGATGGCTACACCTTC.

This chain uses TRBV19 with TRBJ1-3; D remains ambiguous. With 3 bases removed from V and 10 bases from J, the gap between germline ends came to 10 bases. The germline V gene encodes CDR1 LNHDA and CDR2 SQIVND (reference sequence). The CDR3 contains 12 residues. The CDR3 nucleotides read TGTGCCAGTAGTATCGAGAAGCGGACCATATATTTT. Protein sequence: CASSIEKRTIYF.

The rearrangement uses TRBV25-1 and TRBJ2-5; tentative D call: TRBD1 (6 bases). The CDR3 consists of 16 residues. V shed 0 bases and J shed 0 bases, with 11 bases lying between them. Germline CDR1 is MGHDK and CDR2 is SYGVNS. CDR3 amino acids: CASSEYLGQNQETQYF. In DNA, the CDR3 is TGTGCCAGCAGTGAATATCTCGGACAGAACCAAGAGACCCAGTACTTC.

The rearrangement joins TRBV14 to TRBJ2-7; D is possibly TRBD1 (6 bases). Germline loops: CDR1 SGHDN, CDR2 FVKESK. This CDR3 spans 15 amino acids. V was pared by 0 bases and J by 3 bases, with 12 bases between. Here the CDR3 reads CASSQDTGTIYEQYF. The CDR3 DNA reads TGTGCCAGCAGCCAAGACACAGGGACCATCTACGAGCAGTACTTC. Supplemented by reference TRBV14 and TRBJ2-7, the full variable domain reads EAGVTQFPSHSVIEKGQTVTLRCDPISGHDNLYWYRRVMGKEIKFLLHFVKESKQDESGMPNNRFLAERTGGTYSTLKVQPAELEDSGVYFCASSQDTGTIYEQYFGPGTRLTVT.

V is TRBV19 and J is TRBJ1-5; D not certain. The length of the CDR3 is 15 residues. Per germline, CDR1 LNHDA and CDR2 SQIVND (reference sequence). Trimming took off 2 bases at V and 4 bases at J, with 12 bases between the two ends. The DNA for the CDR3 is TGTGCCAGTAGTATATCAGCGCTAGAGAATCAGCCCCAGCATTTT. Its protein is CASSISALENQPQHF.

This clone was detected only a few times. The rearrangement joins TRBV10-3 to TRBJ1-6; 9 bases fit TRBD1. V shed 10 bases, J shed 12 bases, and the junction held 4 bases outside the gene matches. The CDR3 length is 11 residues. From germline, CDR1 is ENHRY and CDR2 SYGVKD. CDR3 coding DNA: TGTGCCACCGGGGACAGGGAACCCCTCCACTTT. It specifies CATGDREPLHF.

This clone was detected once. In DNA form, the CDR3 reads TGTGCCAGTAGTATTCGGGGGGGACCGGCGAACACTGAAGCTTTCTTT. Translated: CASSIRGGPANTEAFF. The chain joins TRBV19 to TRBJ1-1; D perhaps matches TRBD1 (5 bases). V lost 3 bases, J lost 1 base, and 15 bases lay in between. CDR3 length: 16 amino acids. The V gene's germline CDR1 is LNHDA and CDR2 SQIVND (reference sequence).

The chain has TRBV28 and TRBJ2-7, with 10 nucleotides matching TRBD2. The CDR3 has 16 residues. Germline-derived CDR1 and CDR2 are MDHEN and SYDVKM. The junction had 7 bases not matched to a gene; V was cut back by 3 bases and J by 2 bases. This chain's CDR3 is CASSFCLAGEPYEQYF. DNA for the CDR3: TGTGCCAGCAGTTTCTGTCTAGCGGGAGAACCCTACGAGCAGTACTTC.

This clone was found a few times. The chain has TRBV28 and TRBJ1-1; the D is unclear. Trimming took off 1 base at V and 7 bases at J, with 13 bases between the two ends. In germline, CDR1 is MDHEN, CDR2 SYDVKM. CDR3 length: 14 residues. CDR3 in amino acids: CASSLLGGSGEAFF. CDR3 coding DNA: TGTGCCAGCAGTTTATTGGGAGGGAGTGGTGAAGCTTTCTTT.

The V call is TRBV7-2, the J call TRBJ2-2, with TRBD1 as a possible D gene (5 bases). CDR1 SGHTA and CDR2 FQGNSA come from the germline V gene. V gave up 5 bases and J gave up 10 bases, with 14 bases separating them. This CDR3 spans 13 amino acids. CDR3 amino acids: CASSPQAFLELFF. The CDR3 DNA reads TGTGCCAGCAGCCCACAGGCCTTTCTGGAGCTGTTTTTT.

V is TRBV19 and J is TRBJ2-1, with 9 bases identical to TRBD2. Per germline, CDR1 LNHDA and CDR2 SQIVND (reference sequence). V shed 3 bases, J shed 7 bases, and the junction held 7 bases outside the gene matches. The CDR3 loop spans 15 amino acids. CDR3 amino acids: CASSMGLATGNEQFF. Here the CDR3 DNA reads TGTGCCAGTAGTATGGGACTAGCAACTGGGAATGAGCAGTTCTTC.

This clone was observed once. The chain recombines TRBV29-1 with TRBJ1-2, with no clear D. Trimming left V 5 bases short and J 1 base short, with 5 bases between. Germline V gene data show CDR1 as SQVTM and CDR2 as ANQGSEA. CDR3 length equals 11 residues. This chain's CDR3 is CSVNFNYGYTF. As DNA, the CDR3 is TGCAGCGTTAACTTTAACTATGGCTACACCTTC.

In its sample, this clone was seen once. The chain is built from TRBV5-4 and TRBJ2-1, with 7 nucleotides matching TRBD2. Germline V CDR1 and CDR2: SGHNT, YYREEE (reference sequence). This CDR3 comprises 16 residues. V lost 3 bases and J lost 4; bases outside the gene matches: 10. This chain's CDR3 is CASSSFGSGDYNEQFF. The CDR3 nucleotides are TGTGCCAGCAGCTCCTTTGGGAGCGGGGATTACAATGAGCAGTTCTTC.

This chain links TRBV10-3 with TRBJ2-3; 8 nucleotides line up with TRBD2. J gave up 1 base and V 7 bases, and 4 bases lay outside the gene matches. The CDR3 contains 14 residues. Germline V gene data show CDR1 as ENHRY and CDR2 as SYGVKD. Here the CDR3 DNA reads TGTGCCATCAAAGCGGGAGATGGCACAGATACGCAGTATTTT. Residues: CAIKAGDGTDTQYF.

The chain carries TRBV19 and TRBJ2-4; possible D gene TRBD2, 5 bases. Germline CDR1 LNHDA, CDR2 SQIVND (reference sequence). The CDR3 runs 17 residues. Trimming removed 3 bases at V and 2 bases at J, with 17 bases between. CDR3 in amino acids: CASSIPRGSGSKNIQYF. Here the CDR3 DNA reads TGTGCCAGTAGTATTCCTCGGGGTTCTGGTTCCAAAAACATTCAGTACTTC.

The chain employs TRBV19 and TRBJ2-2, with a weak D call TRBD1 (5 bases). Trimming removed 5 bases at V and 1 base at J, with 8 bases between. In germline, CDR1 is LNHDA, CDR2 SQIVND (reference sequence). The CDR3 totals 14 residues. The CDR3, as DNA: TGTGCCAGTAGTCAGGGTATGAACACCGGGGAGCTGTTTTTT. Protein: CASSQGMNTGELFF.

V is TRBV4-1 and J is TRBJ2-7; possible D gene TRBD1, 5 bases. This CDR3 region has 16 residues. The germline gives CDR1 MGHRA, CDR2 YSYEKL. Trimming took off 0 bases at V and 7 bases at J, with 19 bases between the two ends. The CDR3 here is CASSQDIQGPVREQYF. In nucleotides, the CDR3 is TGCGCCAGCAGCCAAGATATCCAGGGTCCAGTGAGGGAGCAGTACTTC.

This rearrangement joins TRBV27 to TRBJ1-2, with D possibly being TRBD1 (6 bases). CDR3 length equals 15 residues. Germline CDR1 is MNHEY and CDR2 is SMNVEV (reference sequence). V was clipped by 2 bases and J by 4 bases, with 14 bases between them. Here the CDR3 reads CASSLVQDSPYGYTF. The CDR3 DNA reads as TGTGCCAGCAGTTTAGTACAGGACAGCCCCTATGGCTACACCTTC.

The chain has TRBV19 and TRBJ2-2, with TRBD1 as a possible D gene (6 bases). This CDR3 contains 15 residues. The germline gives CDR1 LNHDA, CDR2 SQIVND (reference sequence). V was pared by 5 bases and J by 5 bases, with 15 bases between. CDR3 DNA: TGTGCCAGTAGTCTAAAAAGGGGGAAGACCGGGGAGCTGTTTTTT. Translated: CASSLKRGKTGELFF.

This rearrangement joins TRBV30 to TRBJ2-7; the D is unclear. V shed 5 bases and J shed 0 bases, with 11 bases lying between them. This CDR3 has 13 amino acids. Germline lookup yields CDR1 GTSNPN and CDR2 SVGIG (reference sequence). Here the CDR3 DNA reads TGTGCCTGGTCAATTACATCCTCCTACGAGCAGTACTTC. It is translated as CAWSITSSYEQYF. The variable domain in full, completed from reference TRBV30 and TRBJ2-7, reads SQTIHQWPATLVQPVGSPLSLECTVEGTSNPNLYWYRQAAGRGLQLLFYSVGIGQISSEVPQNLSASRPQDRQFILSSKKLLLSDSGFYLCAWSITSSYEQYFGPGTRLTVT.

This clone was seen more than once but under ten times. The chain uses TRBV2 and TRBJ1-3, with D perhaps TRBD1 (5 bases). V lost 0 bases, J lost 3 bases, and 15 bases lay in between. Germline V gene lookup returns CDR1 SNHLY and CDR2 FYNNEI. The CDR3 totals 17 residues. CDR3 loop: CASSEALRGGSGNTIYF. The CDR3 DNA is TGTGCCAGCAGTGAAGCGCTTCGGGGGGGAAGTGGAAACACCATATATTTT.